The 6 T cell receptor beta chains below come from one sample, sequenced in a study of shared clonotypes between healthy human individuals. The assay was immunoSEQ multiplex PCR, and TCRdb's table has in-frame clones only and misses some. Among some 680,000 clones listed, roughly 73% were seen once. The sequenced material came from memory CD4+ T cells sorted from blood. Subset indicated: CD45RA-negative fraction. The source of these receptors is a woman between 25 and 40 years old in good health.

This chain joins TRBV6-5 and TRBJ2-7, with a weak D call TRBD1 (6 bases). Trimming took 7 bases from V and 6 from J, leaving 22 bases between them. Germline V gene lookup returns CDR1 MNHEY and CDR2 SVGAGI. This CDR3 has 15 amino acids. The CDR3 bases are TGTGCCAGCACCTACTCCGGGACAATCAGGGGCGAGCAGTACTTC. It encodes CASTYSGTIRGEQYF.

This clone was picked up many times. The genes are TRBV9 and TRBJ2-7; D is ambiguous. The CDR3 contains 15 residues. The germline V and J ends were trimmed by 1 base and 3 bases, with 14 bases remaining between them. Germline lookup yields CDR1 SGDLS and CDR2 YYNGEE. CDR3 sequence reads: CASSVNEGYYYEQYF. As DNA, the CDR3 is TGTGCCAGCAGCGTAAACGAAGGTTATTACTACGAGCAGTACTTC. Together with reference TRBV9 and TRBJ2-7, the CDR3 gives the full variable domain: DSGVTQTPKHLITATGQRVTLRCSPRSGDLSVYWYQQSLDQGLQFLIQYYNGEERAKGNILERFSAQQFPDLHSELNLSSLELGDSALYFCASSVNEGYYYEQYFGPGTRLTVT.

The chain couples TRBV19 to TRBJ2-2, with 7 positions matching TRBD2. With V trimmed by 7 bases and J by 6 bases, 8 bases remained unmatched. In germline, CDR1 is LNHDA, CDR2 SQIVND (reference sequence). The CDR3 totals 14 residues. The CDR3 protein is CASTRDYRAGELFF. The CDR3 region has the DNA TGTGCCAGTACTAGGGACTACCGCGCCGGGGAGCTGTTTTTT.

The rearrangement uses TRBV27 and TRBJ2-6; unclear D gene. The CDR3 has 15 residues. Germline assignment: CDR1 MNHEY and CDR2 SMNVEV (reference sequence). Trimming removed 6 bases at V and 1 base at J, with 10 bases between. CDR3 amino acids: CASRSSGSGANVLTF. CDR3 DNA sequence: TGTGCCAGCAGGTCCTCCGGATCTGGGGCCAACGTCCTGACTTTC.

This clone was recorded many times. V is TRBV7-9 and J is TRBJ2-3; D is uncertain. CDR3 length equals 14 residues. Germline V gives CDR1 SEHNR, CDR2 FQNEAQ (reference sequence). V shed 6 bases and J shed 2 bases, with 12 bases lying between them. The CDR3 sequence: CASSYPPPTDTQYF. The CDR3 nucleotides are TGTGCCAGCAGTTATCCCCCCCCCACAGATACGCAGTATTTT.

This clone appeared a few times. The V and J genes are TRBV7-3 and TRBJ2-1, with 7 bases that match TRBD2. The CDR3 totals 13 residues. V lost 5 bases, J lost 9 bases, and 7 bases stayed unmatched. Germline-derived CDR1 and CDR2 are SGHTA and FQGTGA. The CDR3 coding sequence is TGTGCCAGCAGCCGAGGACTAGAAAGTGAGCAGTTCTTC. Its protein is CASSRGLESEQFF.